What follows are 5 T cell receptor beta chains derived from one specimen sequenced in a study of regulatory T cells in long-lasting Graves disease. Arm-PCR of CDR3 regions and iRepertoire HTBI primers were used to build TCR beta libraries. MiXCR, applied by TCRdb to the multiplex PCR reads, yields one record per CDR3 protein. The data show roughly 450,000 distinct CDR3 sequences, with about 20% seen just once and roughly a quarter held by the top ten. Described time point: persistent/refractory GD, antithyroid drugs over 5 years with positive TRAb. The TCR library was prepared using RNA isolated from PBMCs. This specimen was peripheral blood mononuclear cells (PBMCs), taken when the disease was refractory, from a patient treated with antithyroid drugs. The receptors were sampled from a female donor with Graves disease.

This clonotype was seen repeatedly, ten times or more. The chain combines TRBV2 with TRBJ2-5; D remains ambiguous. The CDR3 is 13 amino acids. CDR1 and CDR2 from the germline V gene are SNHLY and FYNNEI. The ends were cut back, 4 bases at V and 3 bases at J, with 9 bases in the middle. This chain's CDR3 is CASSAGEKETQYF. The CDR3 nucleotides read TGTGCCAGCAGTGCGGGTGAAAAAGAGACCCAGTACTTC.

This clonotype was counted many times. The J gene is TRBJ2-7, the V gene TRBV20-1; 10 bases map to TRBD1. Germline V gene data show CDR1 as DFQATT and CDR2 as SNEGSKA (reference sequence). The CDR3 runs 14 residues. V gave up 3 bases and J gave up 4 bases; unmatched junction bases: 6. The CDR3 protein is CSASDRGRLYEQYF. Written as DNA, the CDR3 is TGCAGTGCTAGCGACAGGGGGCGTTTGTACGAGCAGTACTTC.

On this clonotype itself: A clone one base away is much larger, so this may be a read error. The chain joins TRBV28 to TRBJ1-4; the match to TRBD1 covers 8 bases. This CDR3 contains 13 residues. From germline, CDR1 is MDHEN and CDR2 SYDVKM. V shed 7 bases and J 12 bases; nucleotides not matched to a gene: 10. CDR3 protein: CASTGTGGEQLFF. CDR3 bases: TGTGCCAGCACCGGGACAGGAGGCGAACAACTGTTTTTT.

The table lists this clonotype with a few counts. The chain recombines TRBV2 with TRBJ2-7; the match to TRBD1 covers 8 bases. The germline CDR1 and CDR2 sequences are SNHLY and FYNNEI. Germline trimming cut 7 bases from V and 4 bases from J; bases unmatched to any gene: 12. CDR3 length: 15 residues. In DNA form, the CDR3 reads TGTGCCAGCACTAACAGCCTCGACAGGGGATACGAGCAGTACTTC. It yields the protein CASTNSLDRGYEQYF.

This clonotype has more than one count but fewer than ten. The chain recombines TRBV5-1 with TRBJ1-2; TRBD1 matches 9 bases. CDR3 length equals 16 residues. Germline trimming cut 4 bases from V and 4 bases from J; bases unmatched to any gene: 11. Germline CDR1 SGHRS, CDR2 YFSETQ. DNA of the CDR3: TGCGCCAGCAGCCGAACTGGGACAGGGCTAACCTATGGCTACACCTTC. Residues: CASSRTGTGLTYGYTF.